The next 10 T cell receptor beta chains were all read from a single sample in a study of T cells expressing NK-cell markers. TCRdb reanalyzed the 5' RACE reads and collapses them to one entry per CDR3 protein, without DNA. The sample's table shows around 380,000 distinct CDR3 sequences. Sequences were obtained from blood T cells: a sorted CD56 or NKG2C T cell subset, CD4+ or CD8+ T cells, or bulk PBMC T cells (not recorded which). All receptors come from a woman aged 50 to 60 in good health.

This sequence joins TRBV10-1 and TRBJ2-2; TCRdb gives TRBD2 as the D gene, but with no DNA this cannot be confirmed. This CDR3 has 18 residues. Germline V gene lookup returns CDR1 WNHNN and CDR2 SYGVQD (reference sequence). CDR3 protein: CASSDRLAGGLVTGELFF.

The rearrangement links TRBV7-7 to TRBJ2-5; with no DNA, the TCRdb D assignment of TRBD1 cannot be verified. Germline V gives CDR1 SSHAT, CDR2 FNYEAQ (reference sequence). The CDR3 spans 16 residues. The chain's CDR3 is CASSLSPGHLQETQYF.

Its frequency marks this clonotype as medium-sized. This chain's CDR3 is CASSLYEGMNTEAFF. V and J are TRBV7-8 and TRBJ1-1; TCRdb indicates TRBD1, and absent DNA this call remains unverified. The CDR3 is 15 residues long. From germline, CDR1 is SGHVS and CDR2 FQNEAQ.

The chain has TRBV28 and TRBJ2-1; TCRdb picks TRBD1, but there is no DNA to check that call. This CDR3 comprises 17 residues. From germline, CDR1 is MDHEN and CDR2 SYDVKM. CDR3 protein: CASSTTGTGISYNEQFF.

CDR3 amino acids: CASSFRGGYTDTQYF. The V call is TRBV5-1, the J call TRBJ2-3. CDR3 size: 15 residues. CDR1 and CDR2 from the germline V gene are SGHRS and YFSETQ.

V usage is TRBV5-5 and J usage is TRBJ1-5. CDR1 SGHKS and CDR2 YYEKEE come from the germline V gene (reference sequence). The CDR3 runs 17 residues. The CDR3 reads CASSLTLRSRTLQPQHF.

This chain connects TRBV2 to TRBJ1-1; TCRdb lists TRBD1, though no DNA is available to test this call. The length of the CDR3 is 15 residues. Germline-derived CDR1 and CDR2 are SNHLY and FYNNEI. CDR3 region: CASSRQAGMNTEAFF.

V is TRBV3-1 and J is TRBJ2-7; there is no DNA to check the TCRdb D call of TRBD2. Looked up from germline, CDR1 is LGHDT and CDR2 is YNNKEL (reference sequence). CDR3 length: 14 amino acids. The CDR3 protein is CASSQRLADYEQYF.

This chain links TRBV12-3 or TRBV12-4 with TRBJ2-2; absent DNA, TCRdb's TRBD1 call cannot be checked. This CDR3 comprises 14 residues. CDR3: CASSRQGPTGELFF.

V is TRBV12-3 or TRBV12-4 and J is TRBJ1-1; TCRdb reports TRBD1, a call that lacks DNA to check it against. The CDR3 contains 19 residues. The CDR3 protein is CASSLGAGQWGIMNTEAFF.